This T cell receptor beta chain was retrieved from a study of graft-versus-host responses after intestinal transplantation. Study at large: All recipients were given anti-thymocyte globulin induction, and tacrolimus and steroids were then administered for three to four years.

Study-wide results and caveats: Among recipient marrow samples, GvH clones were found; some appeared first in ileum or blood. Those patients showing graft-donor T cell macrochimerism displayed high graft-versus-host to host-versus-graft clonal ratios in allografts.

The V and J ends lost 2 bases and 6 bases, in that order; junction bases with no gene match: 7. The CDR3 is 15 amino acids. CDR1 and CDR2 from the germline V gene are SGHRS and YFSETQ. Clones were read by immunoSEQ multiplex PCR, and TCRdb kept only the in-frame ones, dropping some. The sample contains 85,000 to 100,000 clones, 85% to 95% of which appear only once. Comments on this clone: The antigen is not known.

Material: unstimulated CD4+ T cells sorted from spleen or lymph node cells, obtained before transplant. The sequence came from a human donor who was the organ donor for an intestinal transplant. The V gene is TRBV5-1, the J gene TRBJ2-3; 9 positions agree with TRBD2. The CDR3, as DNA: TGCGCCAGCAGCTTTGCGGGGGGGATGCTGGATACGCAGTATTTT. Protein sequence: CASSFAGGMLDTQYF.